This T cell receptor (beta chain) was sequenced during a study of identical twins. Unique molecular identifiers were present on the cDNA, and a universal primer site came from template switching. MiXCR was run by TCRdb on the 5' RACE reads, yielding one entry per CDR3 protein. The sample has approximately 250,000 distinct CDR3 sequences, approximately 5.9% seen once. General study points: Twin pairs had excess sharing that was weaker in beta out-of-frame sequences. Where out-of-frame alpha sequences were twin-shared, they showed excess low generation probability.

V dropped 5 bases and J dropped 5; count of bases not matched to a gene: 11. This CDR3 contains 17 residues. CDR1 SGHAT and CDR2 FQNNGV come from the germline V gene. About this clonotype itself: Its antigen is undetermined.

The sample also formed part of further work on T cells expressing NK-cell markers. That work states: The study drew TCR beta repertoires from sorted CD3+CD56+NKG2C+, CD3+CD56+NKG2C- and CD3+CD56-NKG2C+ T cells.

The origin of this receptor is a young woman in good health. The chain has TRBV11-2 and TRBJ2-3; 12 positions match TRBD2. Sequenced sample: CD8+ T cells sorted from blood. CDR3 sequence (DNA): TGTGCCAGCAGCCCCTCCCCCCTAGCGGGGGGGCAAGATACGCAGTATTTT. It yields the protein CASSPSPLAGGQDTQYF.